These T cell receptor beta chains were read from a single sample in a study of radiation and T cells in renal cell carcinoma. Clones were read by immunoSEQ multiplex PCR, and TCRdb kept only the in-frame ones, dropping some. This sample has some 120,000 clones, with roughly four fifths found just once. This material consisted of blood, taken from a patient whose treatment included radiotherapy and nephrectomy. These receptors all come from a man aged 50-60 years with renal cell carcinoma. Each CDR3 is given with its conserved first and last residue. D genes are given only for firm matches. Only part of the rows carry a size: once, few, many, or a class if the clone is expanded.

J gene: TRBJ1-5
clone size: .
V gene: TRBV30
CDR3 length: 17
D gene: .
CDR3 DNA: TGTGCCTGGAGTGGCGGTGTATCTGACATAAGCAATCAGCCCCAGCATTTT
CDR3 protein: CAWSGGVSDISNQPQHF

J gene: TRBJ2-7
clone size: .
V gene: TRBV18
CDR3 length: 13
D gene: .
CDR3 DNA: TGTGCCAGCTCGTCAGCGGCTGGCTACGAGCAGTACTTC
CDR3 protein: CASSSAAGYEQYF

J gene: TRBJ2-7
clone size: .
V gene: TRBV9
CDR3 length: 13
D gene: TRBD1
CDR3 DNA: TGTGCCAGCAGCGCGGACAGGGTCGACGAGCAGTACTTC
CDR3 protein: CASSADRVDEQYF

J gene: TRBJ2-3
clone size: .
V gene: TRBV7-9
CDR3 length: 13
D gene: TRBD2
CDR3 DNA: TGTGCCACGCGACTAGCGGGGACGGATACGCAGTATTTT
CDR3 protein: CATRLAGTDTQYF

J gene: TRBJ1-6
clone size: .
V gene: TRBV2
CDR3 length: 12
D gene: .
CDR3 DNA: TGTGCCAGCAGGGGAGATAATTCACCCCTCCACTTT
CDR3 protein: CASRGDNSPLHF

J gene: TRBJ2-3
clone size: .
V gene: TRBV11-2
CDR3 length: 17
D gene: TRBD2
CDR3 DNA: TGTGCCAGCAGCCCCCGGCGGGGGTCGATGGACACAGATACGCAGTATTTT
CDR3 protein: CASSPRRGSMDTDTQYF

J gene: TRBJ1-4
clone size: .
V gene: TRBV2
CDR3 length: 14
D gene: .
CDR3 DNA: TGTGCCAGCAGTGACAGGGTTTTGGTGGAAAAACTGTTTTTT
CDR3 protein: CASSDRVLVEKLFF

J gene: TRBJ2-7
clone size: once
V gene: TRBV13
CDR3 length: 15
D gene: .
CDR3 DNA: TGTGCCAGCAGCCCCCTGGGGAGTAGCTCCTACGAGCAGTACTTC
CDR3 protein: CASSPLGSSSYEQYF

J gene: TRBJ1-5
clone size: .
V gene: TRBV2
CDR3 length: 16
D gene: .
CDR3 DNA: TGTGCCAGCAAAGGCACAGGAGGATATAGCAATCAGCCCCAGCATTTT
CDR3 protein: CASKGTGGYSNQPQHF

J gene: TRBJ2-1
clone size: .
V gene: TRBV7-9
CDR3 length: 14
D gene: .
CDR3 DNA: TGTGCCAGCAGGACCTCTGTAGCAAACAATGAGCAGTTCTTC
CDR3 protein: CASRTSVANNEQFF